One and the same sample provided the 21 T cell receptor beta chains below, sequenced in a study of OX40 agonist ivuxolimab in advanced cancers. Clones were read by immunoSEQ multiplex PCR, and TCRdb kept only the in-frame ones, dropping some. The sample lists 20,000 to 25,000 clones, 84% seen once, with about 35% in the top ten. Source: CD4+ or CD8+ T cells sorted from blood, taken in a trial of the OX40 agonist ivuxolimab. These receptors all come from an adult with an advanced solid tumor such as melanoma, head and neck, liver or kidney cancer.

V and J are TRBV10-3 and TRBJ2-1; D is possibly TRBD2 (5 bases). The CDR3 is 11 amino acids. The germline V and J ends were trimmed by 7 bases and 10 bases, with 11 bases remaining between them. Per the germline V gene, CDR1 is ENHRY and CDR2 is SYGVKD. CDR3 protein: CAITGGREQFF. In nucleotides, the CDR3 is TGTGCCATCACCGGAGGTAGGGAGCAGTTCTTC.

The gene calls are TRBV7-6 and TRBJ1-3; TRBD1 might be the D (6 bases). CDR3 length: 17 amino acids. Trimming took off 0 bases at V and 1 base at J, with 13 bases between the two ends. Germline V lookup: CDR1 SGHVS, CDR2 FNYEAQ. The CDR3 loop reads CASSLAAGALSGNTIYF. CDR3 DNA: TGTGCCAGCAGCTTAGCGGCGGGGGCATTATCTGGAAACACCATATATTTT.

V gene TRBV6-4 combines with J gene TRBJ1-2, with D perhaps TRBD1 (6 bases). The germline gives CDR1 MRHNA, CDR2 SNTAGT. V shed 0 bases and J shed 7 bases, with 15 bases lying between them. The CDR3 consists of 15 residues. CDR3 residues: CASSDSSTGAGGYTF. The CDR3 nucleotides are TGTGCCAGCAGTGACTCTTCTACGGGGGCGGGTGGCTACACCTTC.

This clone was seen only a few times. The chain is built from TRBV9 and TRBJ1-1; D is undetermined. Germline-derived CDR1 and CDR2 are SGDLS and YYNGEE. The CDR3 is 14 amino acids. V was pared by 3 bases and J by 8 bases, with 17 bases between. This chain's CDR3 is CASSAAAGGPEAFF. CDR3 DNA sequence: TGTGCCAGCAGCGCCGCCGCAGGAGGGCCCGAAGCTTTCTTT.

This chain connects TRBV7-9 to TRBJ2-5; D gene unclear. With 5 bases removed from V and 5 bases from J, the gap between germline ends came to 15 bases. CDR1 and CDR2 (germline): SEHNR, FQNEAQ (reference sequence). This CDR3 has 14 residues. The CDR3 bases are TGTGCCAGCAGCCCACACTGGGTTTGGGAGACCCAGTACTTC. Residues: CASSPHWVWETQYF.

The chain uses TRBV29-1 and TRBJ2-7; perhaps D is TRBD1 or TRBD2 (5 bases each). The germline V gene encodes CDR1 SQVTM and CDR2 ANQGSEA. Trimming cost V 5 bases and J 2 bases, with 19 bases left between them. The CDR3 is 15 amino acids. DNA of the CDR3: TGCAGCGTTACAGGTTCCAGCGGTTCGACCTACGAGCAGTACTTC. Encoded protein: CSVTGSSGSTYEQYF.

The genes are TRBV11-2 and TRBJ1-1, with D perhaps TRBD1 (6 bases). Germline V gene sequence: CDR1 SGHAT, CDR2 FQNNGV. The CDR3 is made up of 14 amino acids. V lost 3 bases to trimming and J lost 10 bases, with 18 bases between them. CDR3 bases: TGTGCCAGCAGCTTTCAGGGGCAAGCACACGGAGCTTTCTTT. Its protein is CASSFQGQAHGAFF. Filled out from reference TRBV11-2 and TRBJ1-1, the complete variable domain reads EAGVAQSPRYKIIEKRQSVAFWCNPISGHATLYWYQQILGQGPKLLIQFQNNGVVDDSQLPKDRFSAERLKGVDSTLKIQPAKLEDSAVYLCASSFQGQAHGAFFGQGTRLTVV.

This clone was picked up a small number of times. The chain recombines TRBV6-5 with TRBJ2-1, with a weak D call TRBD2 (6 bases). CDR1 and CDR2 from the germline V gene are MNHEY and SVGAGI. The CDR3 has 11 residues. Trimming removed 10 bases at V and 16 bases at J, with 20 bases between. CDR3 region: CATFSGGNLFF. The DNA for the CDR3 is TGTGCCACCTTTTCGGGCGGGAATCTATTCTTC.

This clone is termed medium-sized (0.01 to 0.1%). This rearrangement joins TRBV5-1 to TRBJ2-2; no clear D gene. This CDR3 region has 14 residues. Germline V gene sequence: CDR1 SGHRS, CDR2 YFSETQ. Deletions cut 2 bases from V and 4 bases from J, with 9 bases between. In DNA form, the CDR3 reads TGCGCCAGCAGCTTTTCAGACCCCACCGGGGAGCTGTTTTTT. Protein sequence: CASSFSDPTGELFF. Full variable domain (missing parts from reference TRBV5-1 and TRBJ2-2): KAGVTQTPRYLIKTRGQQVTLSCSPISGHRSVSWYQQTPGQGLQFLFEYFSETQRNKGNFPGRFSGRQFSNSRSEMNVSTLELGDSALYLCASSFSDPTGELFFGEGSRLTVL.

The chain carries TRBV7-9 and TRBJ1-1, with D perhaps TRBD1 (5 bases). The V gene's germline CDR1 is SEHNR and CDR2 FQNEAQ (reference sequence). The CDR3 has 14 residues. V shed 5 bases and J shed 0 bases, with 10 bases lying between them. For the CDR3, the DNA is TGTGCCAGCAGCGGAACAGGACTGAACACTGAAGCTTTCTTT. Its protein product is CASSGTGLNTEAFF.

V usage is TRBV6-1 and J usage is TRBJ2-7; D is undetermined. The CDR3 has 12 residues. Trimming removed 4 bases at V and 2 bases at J, with 6 bases between. CDR1 is MNHNS, CDR2 SASEGT, per germline. CDR3 DNA sequence: TGTGCCAGCAGTGGTCTGACCTACGAGCAGTACTTC. Its protein is CASSGLTYEQYF.

This rearrangement joins TRBV6-5 to TRBJ1-5, with 8 bases fitting TRBD1. From germline, CDR1 is MNHEY and CDR2 SVGAGI. The CDR3 is 16 residues long. V dropped 0 bases and J dropped 6; count of bases not matched to a gene: 7. For the CDR3, the DNA is TGTGCCAGCAGTTACTCAGCACAGGGGGTCATTCAGCCCCAGCATTTT. It codes for CASSYSAQGVIQPQHF.

The rearrangement links TRBV7-6 to TRBJ2-7, with D unresolved. This CDR3 has 13 residues. Trimming cost V 5 bases and J 5 bases, with 13 bases left between them. Germline V gene data show CDR1 as SGHVS and CDR2 as FNYEAQ. The CDR3 here is CASSPWAGDEQYF. In DNA, the CDR3 is TGTGCCAGCAGCCCGTGGGCCGGCGACGAGCAGTACTTC.

The gene calls are TRBV6-4 and TRBJ2-5, with 9 bases fitting TRBD1. The germline V gene encodes CDR1 MRHNA and CDR2 SNTAGT. The CDR3 runs 12 residues. V trimming: 9 bases; J trimming: 4 bases; junction bases outside the gene matches: 3. The CDR3 DNA follows: TGTGCCAGTGACAGGGGGGGAGAGACCCAGTACTTC. Its protein product is CASDRGGETQYF.

The CDR3 nucleotides are TGTGCCAGCAGTTACCGGGACAGGGATAACTATGGCTACACCTTC. This encodes CASSYRDRDNYGYTF. The V gene is TRBV6-6, the J gene TRBJ1-2; TRBD1 agrees at 9 bases. Germline V CDR1 and CDR2: MNHNY, SVGAGI (reference sequence). The V segment lost 2 bases and the J segment 1 base; nucleotides outside the gene matches: 2. The CDR3 totals 15 residues.

The V and J genes are TRBV7-9 and TRBJ2-3; 9 bases map to TRBD1. CDR3 length: 17 amino acids. Germline V gene lookup returns CDR1 SEHNR and CDR2 FQNEAQ (reference sequence). After removal of 4 bases from V and 2 bases from J, the junction contained 10 bases not matched to a gene. CDR3 sequence: CASSSNRGREPTDTQYF. CDR3 coding DNA: TGTGCCAGCAGCTCCAACAGGGGGCGCGAGCCCACAGATACGCAGTATTTT. The full variable domain, rest sourced from reference TRBV7-9 and TRBJ2-3, is DTGVSQNPRHKITKRGQNVTFRCDPISEHNRLYWYRQTLGQGPEFLTYFQNEAQLEKSRLLSDRFSAERPKGSFSTLEIQRTEQGDSAMYLCASSSNRGREPTDTQYFGPGTRLTVL.

The chain is built from TRBV6-5 and TRBJ1-2; D remains unclear. The CDR3 length is 13 residues. The V gene's germline CDR1 is MNHEY and CDR2 SVGAGI. Trimming left V 0 bases short and J 0 bases short, with 2 bases between. Written as DNA, the CDR3 is TGTGCCAGCAGTTACTCAGCTAACTATGGCTACACCTTC. Translated: CASSYSANYGYTF.

V is TRBV7-9 and J is TRBJ2-7; D is undetermined. Germline-derived CDR1 and CDR2 are SEHNR and FQNEAQ (reference sequence). The CDR3 runs to 14 residues. Between the trimmed V and J ends, which lost 2 bases and 0 bases, there was a span of 8 bases. CDR3 loop: CASSLSLSSYEQYF. The CDR3 DNA reads TGTGCCAGCAGCTTATCGCTGAGCTCCTACGAGCAGTACTTC.

This chain uses TRBV7-4 with TRBJ2-3; the D is unclear. The germline V and J ends were trimmed by 2 bases and 2 bases, with 14 bases remaining between them. CDR3 length equals 16 residues. Germline CDR1 reads SGHVT; CDR2 reads SQSDAQ. The CDR3 reads CASSLPRIENTDTQYF. The CDR3 DNA is TGTGCCAGCAGCTTACCCAGAATAGAGAACACAGATACGCAGTATTTT.

The genes are TRBV28 and TRBJ1-5; possibly TRBD1 for D (5 bases). The CDR3 loop spans 15 amino acids. With 4 bases removed from V and 5 bases from J, the gap between germline ends came to 15 bases. Germline V gene data show CDR1 as MDHEN and CDR2 as SYDVKM. DNA for the CDR3: TGTGCCAGCAGTTATGGGGGAGGGTTGGATCAGCCCCAGCATTTT. This gives the protein CASSYGGGLDQPQHF.

V usage is TRBV19 and J usage is TRBJ2-1, with 12 bases aligning to TRBD2. This CDR3 comprises 17 residues. Germline values: CDR1 LNHDA, CDR2 SQIVND (reference sequence). The ends lost 5 bases at V and 8 bases at J; junction bases unmatched: 13. CDR3 sequence (DNA): TGTGCCAGTAGTCCATTGACTAGCGGGAGTTTCGGAGATGAGCAGTTCTTC. As protein: CASSPLTSGSFGDEQFF.